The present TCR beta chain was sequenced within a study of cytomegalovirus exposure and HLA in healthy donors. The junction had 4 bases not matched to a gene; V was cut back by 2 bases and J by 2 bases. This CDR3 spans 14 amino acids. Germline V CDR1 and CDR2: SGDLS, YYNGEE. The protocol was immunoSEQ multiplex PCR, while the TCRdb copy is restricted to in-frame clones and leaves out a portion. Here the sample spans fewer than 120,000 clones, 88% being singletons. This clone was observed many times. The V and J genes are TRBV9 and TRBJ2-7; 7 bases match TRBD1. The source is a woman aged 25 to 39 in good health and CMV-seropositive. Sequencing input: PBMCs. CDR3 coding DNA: TGTGCCAGCAGCGTTCAGGGGGTCCCCTACGAGCAGTACTTC. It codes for CASSVQGVPYEQYF.